Following are 13 T cell receptor beta chains from one sample sequenced in a study of blood T cell repertoires in COVID-19. TCRdb's table, derived via immunoSEQ multiplex PCR, lists solely in-frame clones and lacks some. The sample records about 160,000 clones, around 90% being singletons. Sequenced: peripheral blood. The receptors come from a man younger than 30 with acute or convalescent COVID-19.

The rearrangement links TRBV27 to TRBJ1-2; a possible D gene is TRBD1 (5 bases). The CDR3 totals 14 residues. V lost 4 bases and J 4 bases, leaving 13 bases between the germline ends. CDR1 is MNHEY, CDR2 SMNVEV, per germline (reference sequence). The CDR3 sequence: CASSSDTVGYGYTF. The CDR3 DNA sequence: TGTGCCAGCAGTTCGGACACCGTGGGCTATGGCTACACCTTC.

The V gene is TRBV19, the J gene TRBJ1-1; tentatively, D is TRBD1 (6 bases). Germline V gives CDR1 LNHDA, CDR2 SQIVND (reference sequence). The CDR3 covers 15 residues. V lost 2 bases, J lost 1 base, and 11 bases lay in between. This chain's CDR3 is CASSITGSGNTEAFF. The CDR3 region has the DNA TGTGCCAGTAGTATAACAGGGTCGGGGAACACTGAAGCTTTCTTT.

The rearrangement uses TRBV19 and TRBJ1-2; D gene ambiguous. The CDR3 has 14 amino acids. Looked up from germline, CDR1 is LNHDA and CDR2 is SQIVND (reference sequence). The germline V and J ends were trimmed by 7 bases and 2 bases, with 14 bases remaining between them. The DNA for the CDR3 is TGTGCCAGTACCGAAAACGCGGGGAACTATGGCTACACCTTC. Its protein is CASTENAGNYGYTF.

In this sample, this clone turned up a few times. The chain recombines TRBV20-1 with TRBJ1-1; D might be TRBD1 (5 bases). Between the trimmed V and J ends, which lost 6 bases and 6 bases, there was a span of 11 bases. The germline CDR1 and CDR2 sequences are DFQATT and SNEGSKA (reference sequence). This CDR3 contains 11 residues. CDR3 DNA sequence: TGCAGTGCATTACAGGATGCTGAAGCTTTCTTT. Its protein is CSALQDAEAFF.

The rearrangement uses TRBV7-9 and TRBJ2-5; 9 nucleotides agree with TRBD2. The CDR3 runs 16 residues. CDR1 is SEHNR and CDR2 is FQNEAQ in the germline V gene (reference sequence). Losses at the gene ends were 3 bases for V and 0 bases for J; bases not matched to a gene: 5. Here the CDR3 reads CASSLGSGGYQETQYF. In DNA form, the CDR3 reads TGTGCCAGCAGCTTGGGCAGCGGGGGGTACCAAGAGACCCAGTACTTC.

V and J are TRBV5-1 and TRBJ2-3; 11 nucleotides line up with TRBD2. The CDR3 runs to 16 residues. Germline-derived CDR1 and CDR2 are SGHRS and YFSETQ. V lost 4 bases and J lost 2; bases outside the gene matches: 6. Written as DNA, the CDR3 is TGCGCCAGCAGCCCATTAGCGGGAGGGCCCACAGATACGCAGTATTTT. The encoded protein is CASSPLAGGPTDTQYF.

The chain couples TRBV28 to TRBJ1-1; D not resolved. Trimming took 1 base from V and 9 from J, leaving 6 bases between them. This CDR3 has 11 residues. CDR1 is MDHEN and CDR2 is SYDVKM in the germline V gene. DNA of the CDR3: TGTGCCAGCAGTTTATCGCAGAAAGCTTTCTTT. It is translated as CASSLSQKAFF.

In this sample, this clone turned up a few times. The identical CDR3 is also encoded by other nucleotide sequences in the sample. The chain recombines TRBV11-3 with TRBJ2-3, with TRBD1 matching 10 bases. This CDR3 is 15 amino acids long. The junction had 5 bases not matched to a gene; V was cut back by 5 bases and J by 3 bases. CDR1 SGHNT and CDR2 YENEEA come from the germline V gene. CDR3 region: CASSLGTGETDTQYF. CDR3 nucleotide sequence: TGTGCCAGCAGCCTCGGGACAGGGGAGACAGATACGCAGTATTTT.

CDR3 in amino acids: CASSPGVREHF. In nucleotides, the CDR3 is TGTGCCAGCAGCCCCGGAGTCAGGGAGCATTTT. This chain joins TRBV7-9 and TRBJ1-5, with D perhaps matching TRBD1 (5 bases). The V end lost 5 bases, the J end lost 14 bases, and 13 bases lay between the germline ends. This CDR3 is 11 amino acids long. The germline V gene encodes CDR1 SEHNR and CDR2 FQNEAQ (reference sequence).

The rearrangement joins TRBV9 to TRBJ1-6, with D uncertain. Trimming shortened V by 3 bases and J by 10 bases, and 11 bases separated the two germline ends. CDR1 is SGDLS, CDR2 YYNGEE, per germline. The CDR3 runs 13 residues. The CDR3 spells CASSGDMSSPLHF. The CDR3 DNA reads as TGTGCCAGCAGCGGAGATATGAGCTCACCCCTCCACTTT.

The chain carries TRBV24-1 and TRBJ2-2, with 7 bases aligning to TRBD1. Germline V gene data show CDR1 as KGHDR and CDR2 as SFDVKD. V was pared by 4 bases and J by 3 bases, with 7 bases of the junction left unmatched. There are 16 residues in the CDR3. The CDR3 spells CATSDTTGLDTGELFF. Written as DNA, the CDR3 is TGTGCCACCAGTGACACGACAGGGTTGGACACCGGGGAGCTGTTTTTT.

This clone occurred once. The chain joins TRBV18 to TRBJ1-6; D not certain. The CDR3 has 13 residues. V gave up 3 bases and J gave up 5 bases, with 5 bases separating them. CDR1 and CDR2 (germline): KGHSH, LQKENI. The CDR3 DNA sequence: TGTGCCAGCTCACCCGGTAATAATTCACCCCTCCACTTT. It specifies CASSPGNNSPLHF.

This chain connects TRBV2 to TRBJ1-1, with a tentative D call TRBD1 (5 bases). Per the germline V gene, CDR1 is SNHLY and CDR2 is FYNNEI. Trimming took off 5 bases at V and 8 bases at J, with 18 bases between the two ends. The CDR3 sequence is 14 residues long. The CDR3 region is CASSLGQLRLEAFF. CDR3 coding DNA: TGTGCCAGCAGTTTGGGGCAATTAAGGTTAGAAGCTTTCTTT.